Following are 12 T cell receptor beta chains from one sample sequenced in a study of T-cell reconstitution after alpha-beta-depleted transplantation in children. During its preparation, the TCRbeta library received unique molecular identifiers. TCRdb analysed the PCR reads with MiXCR anew, one entry per CDR3 protein. This table holds 250,000 to 400,000 distinct CDR3 sequences, approximately 23% found once. The sequences come from PBMCs, mostly from graft donor cells, collected 180 days after TCRalphabeta/CD19-depleted stem cell transplant. These receptors originate from a male patient aged 10 to 17 who had a stem cell transplant for acute lymphoblastic leukemia, so the T cells may come from the graft donor.

V gene TRBV5-1 combines with J gene TRBJ2-3, with 11 nucleotides matching TRBD2. Germline assignment: CDR1 SGHRS and CDR2 YFSETQ. The CDR3 is made up of 16 amino acids. V lost 5 bases and J lost 4; bases outside the gene matches: 9. CDR3 nucleotide sequence: TGCGCCAGCAGATACCTACTAGCGGGAGCGCCAGATACGCAGTATTTT. It encodes CASRYLLAGAPDTQYF.

In this sample, this clonotype turned up a few times. V gene TRBV20-1 combines with J gene TRBJ2-1; 7 nucleotides agree with TRBD1. V lost 4 bases to trimming and J lost 6 bases; unmatched junction nucleotides: 9. CDR3 length: 14 residues. The germline V gene has CDR1 DFQATT and CDR2 SNEGSKA (reference sequence). The CDR3 loop is CSAIKGAGGNEQFF. As DNA, the CDR3 is TGCAGTGCTATTAAGGGGGCGGGTGGCAATGAGCAGTTCTTC.

The J gene is TRBJ1-1, the V gene TRBV20-1; D gene uncertain. CDR3 length: 12 amino acids. Germline-derived CDR1 and CDR2 are DFQATT and SNEGSKA (reference sequence). Trimming took 3 bases from V and 1 from J, leaving 6 bases between them. CDR3 bases: TGCAGTGCTAGGGTCAGGAACACTGAAGCTTTCTTT. Residues: CSARVRNTEAFF.

The CDR3 is CASRPRGTGFEQYF. The CDR3 DNA follows: TGTGCCAGCAGGCCAAGGGGGACAGGGTTCGAGCAGTACTTC. The chain couples TRBV12-3 or TRBV12-4 to TRBJ2-7; 9 bases agree with TRBD1. The CDR3 is 14 amino acids. V dropped 6 bases and J dropped 6; count of bases not matched to a gene: 9.

This clonotype has ten or more counts. The CDR3 loop reads CSAGQSFYEQYF. In nucleotides, the CDR3 is TGCAGTGCTGGACAGTCTTTCTACGAGCAGTACTTC. The chain links TRBV20-1 to TRBJ2-7; perhaps TRBD1 as D (6 bases). V lost 5 bases to trimming and J lost 3 bases, with 11 bases between them. Germline values: CDR1 DFQATT, CDR2 SNEGSKA (reference sequence). The CDR3 runs 12 residues.

This chain uses TRBV11-2 with TRBJ1-2; no firm D call. The germline CDR1 and CDR2 sequences are SGHAT and FQNNGV. The CDR3 sequence is 15 residues long. With 5 bases removed from V and 5 bases from J, the gap between germline ends came to 18 bases. CDR3 in DNA: TGTGCCAGCAGCCCCGGACTCCCGCCTTGGTATGGCTACACCTTC. Translated: CASSPGLPPWYGYTF.

This clonotype was observed a handful of times. CDR3 nucleotides: TGTGCCAGCAGAATACAGGGATGGAATAGGAACACTGAAGCTTTCTTT. The encoded protein is CASRIQGWNRNTEAFF. The chain combines TRBV11-2 with TRBJ1-1; TRBD1 is a possible D gene (6 bases). The germline gives CDR1 SGHAT, CDR2 FQNNGV. V lost 6 bases and J lost 1, with 18 bases in between. The CDR3 sequence is 16 residues long.

This clonotype was recorded many times. CDR3 protein: CASSRTAQETQYF. CDR3 DNA: TGCGCCAGCAGCAGGACAGCACAAGAGACCCAGTACTTC. The chain recombines TRBV5-1 with TRBJ2-5; tentative D call: TRBD1 (6 bases). V dropped 4 bases and J dropped 2 bases, with 9 bases sitting between them. The CDR3 has 13 amino acids. The germline V gene has CDR1 SGHRS and CDR2 YFSETQ.

This sequence joins TRBV10-3 and TRBJ1-5; 7 bases are a match to TRBD1. In germline, CDR1 is ENHRY, CDR2 SYGVKD. V was pared by 5 bases and J by 6 bases, with 19 bases of the junction left unmatched. The CDR3 length is 18 residues. The CDR3 DNA sequence: TGTGCCATCAGTCATGAGGGGGCAGGGGAGTGGTGGAGTCAGCCCCAGCATTTT. It is translated as CAISHEGAGEWWSQPQHF.

The chain uses TRBV20-1 and TRBJ2-3; TRBD2 matches 12 bases. The V gene's germline CDR1 is DFQATT and CDR2 SNEGSKA (reference sequence). The junction had 14 bases not matched to a gene; V was cut back by 3 bases and J by 1 base. This CDR3 has 19 amino acids. CDR3 residues: CSASTGSSGRGWGTDTQYF. For the CDR3, the DNA is TGCAGTGCTAGCACTGGGTCTAGCGGGAGGGGATGGGGCACAGATACGCAGTATTTT.

This chain links TRBV20-1 with TRBJ2-7; unclear D gene. CDR1 is DFQATT, CDR2 SNEGSKA, per germline (reference sequence). The CDR3 has 14 amino acids. Trimming took off 5 bases at V and 3 bases at J, with 17 bases between the two ends. CDR3: CSAAHPGYYYEQYF. The CDR3 DNA reads TGCAGTGCTGCACACCCCGGCTATTACTACGAGCAGTACTTC.

There are a few counts of this clonotype. The gene calls are TRBV7-9 and TRBJ1-2; no reliable D call. V lost 1 base and J 8 bases, leaving 14 bases between the germline ends. This CDR3 is built from 14 residues. CDR1 and CDR2 (germline): SEHNR, FQNEAQ (reference sequence). The CDR3 DNA is TGTGCCAGCAGCTTAGGGCGGCAGGCAGTAGGCTACACCTTC. Protein sequence: CASSLGRQAVGYTF.